Below, 27 T cell receptor beta chains from the same sample are listed, as sequenced in a study of blood T cell repertoires in COVID-19. Data came from immunoSEQ multiplex PCR; TCRdb stores just in-frame clones and leaves some out. The sample carries 250,000 to 350,000 clones, roughly 90% recorded once. Sequencing was performed on PBMCs or T cells enriched from blood (not recorded which). The receptor source for this set is a woman in her twenties or thirties who had recovered from COVID-19.

The chain joins TRBV28 to TRBJ1-5; 8 bases align to TRBD1. Germline CDR1 reads MDHEN; CDR2 reads SYDVKM. CDR3 length: 18 amino acids. Trimming took 6 bases from V and 3 from J; bases not matched to a gene: 16. This CDR3 is CASRSQRPGQGFNQPQHF. As DNA, the CDR3 is TGTGCCAGCAGGTCGCAGCGCCCAGGACAGGGTTTCAATCAGCCCCAGCATTTT.

With regard to this clone: No conserved phenylalanine or tryptophan ends this CDR3, so it is likely a read error. The DNA is left out, because the CDR3 cannot be placed on it with certainty; the CDR3 is given as TCRdb lists it. The V gene is TRBV6-5, the J gene TRBJ1-1; the D call in the table, TRBD1, was not verified against the DNA. The germline CDR1 and CDR2 sequences are MNHEY and SVGAGI. The CDR3 is 13 residues long, ends included. The CDR3 here is CASSSGQLLFVDL.

The chain joins TRBV7-2 to TRBJ2-7; maybe TRBD2 (6 bases). The germline V gene encodes CDR1 SGHTA and CDR2 FQGNSA. The CDR3 totals 16 residues. Trimming removed 1 base from V and 2 bases from J, with 15 bases in between. CDR3 DNA sequence: TGTGCCAGCAGCTTAGGGATCCTCAGACTAGCCTACGAGCAGTACTTC. Translating gives CASSLGILRLAYEQYF.

J is TRBJ2-2 and V is TRBV5-8, with a weak D call TRBD1 (6 bases). The germline gives CDR1 SGHTS, CDR2 YDEGEE. The length of the CDR3 is 15 residues. Trimming took 0 bases from V and 2 from J, leaving 8 bases between them. The CDR3 DNA follows: TGTGCCAGCAGCTTGGGACAGGTTAACACCGGGGAGCTGTTTTTT. Translating gives CASSLGQVNTGELFF.

This chain connects TRBV18 to TRBJ1-2; TRBD1 might be the D (5 bases). The CDR3 runs to 17 residues. Germline V gene sequence: CDR1 KGHSH, CDR2 LQKENI. Trimming cost V 6 bases and J 6 bases, with 26 bases left between them. The CDR3 reads CASSLIPGLGSLDGYTF. The DNA of the CDR3 is TGTGCCAGCTCGCTCATACCGGGACTCGGGAGCCTTGATGGCTACACCTTC.

The V and J genes are TRBV19 and TRBJ1-2; TRBD1 agrees at 8 bases. Germline CDR1 and CDR2: LNHDA and SQIVND (reference sequence). The CDR3 contains 13 residues. V lost 3 bases to trimming and J lost 4 bases; unmatched junction nucleotides: 1. The CDR3 DNA is TGTGCCAGTAGTATGGACAGGGTCTATGGCTACACCTTC. Residues: CASSMDRVYGYTF.

The chain uses TRBV27 and TRBJ2-1; maybe TRBD2 (7 bases). Trimming stripped 5 bases from V and 7 bases from J, with 21 bases between. CDR1 MNHEY and CDR2 SMNVEV come from the germline V gene (reference sequence). The CDR3 consists of 16 residues. The CDR3 DNA reads as TGTGCCAGCAGTCGTGTCGGGGGGCCCGGATCGAATGAGCAGTTCTTC. Its protein product is CASSRVGGPGSNEQFF.

This clone was recorded only once. V is TRBV20-1 and J is TRBJ1-5; TRBD1 aligns across 9 bases. Germline V gene data show CDR1 as DFQATT and CDR2 as SNEGSKA (reference sequence). The ends lost 3 bases at V and 5 bases at J; junction bases unmatched: 11. The CDR3 is made up of 16 amino acids. The chain's CDR3 is CSASNLWTGADQPQHF. The CDR3 bases are TGCAGTGCTAGTAATTTATGGACAGGGGCCGATCAGCCCCAGCATTTT.

The genes are TRBV19 and TRBJ2-3; tentative D call: TRBD2 (6 bases). The CDR3 consists of 18 residues. Germline CDR1 is LNHDA and CDR2 is SQIVND (reference sequence). V was trimmed by 5 bases and J by 6 bases, leaving 27 bases between them. CDR3 DNA: TGTGCCAGTAGTTCCTCTCCCCCCCAGGCGGGGTGGGGGGATACGCAGTATTTT. Translating gives CASSSSPPQAGWGDTQYF.

This chain joins TRBV5-6 and TRBJ1-2, with 7 nucleotides matching TRBD1. Germline V gene data show CDR1 as SGHDT and CDR2 as YYEEEE. The V segment lost 3 bases and the J segment 2 bases; nucleotides outside the gene matches: 7. This CDR3 region has 15 residues. The CDR3 DNA is TGTGCCAGCAGCTACCGAGACAGGGCCAACTATGGCTACACCTTC. Translation: CASSYRDRANYGYTF.

The gene calls are TRBV4-3 and TRBJ2-3; 12 positions match TRBD2. CDR3 size: 18 residues. With 0 bases clipped from V and 5 bases from J, the junction kept 9 bases outside the gene matches. Germline V gene data show CDR1 as LGHNA and CDR2 as YSLEER. CDR3 protein: CASSQDPASGGARDTQYF. The CDR3 coding sequence is TGCGCCAGCAGCCAAGATCCGGCTAGCGGGGGGGCAAGAGATACGCAGTATTTT.

The rearrangement uses TRBV27 and TRBJ2-5; perhaps TRBD1 as D (6 bases). CDR3 length: 14 amino acids. The V gene lost 6 bases and the J gene lost 4 bases, with 15 bases spanning the gap. Per germline, CDR1 MNHEY and CDR2 SMNVEV (reference sequence). The CDR3 sequence: CASSSDRSGETQYF. The DNA for the CDR3 is TGTGCCAGCAGCTCAGACAGGTCCGGAGAGACCCAGTACTTC.

The chain uses TRBV27 and TRBJ2-3; TRBD2 matches at 11 bases. After removal of 2 bases from V and 4 bases from J, the junction contained 14 bases not matched to a gene. Germline assignment: CDR1 MNHEY and CDR2 SMNVEV (reference sequence). There are 19 residues in the CDR3. The CDR3 sequence is CASSLMKLGLAEGADTQYF. CDR3 bases: TGTGCCAGCAGTTTAATGAAGTTGGGACTAGCGGAGGGGGCAGATACGCAGTATTTT.

The chain is built from TRBV2 and TRBJ2-7; the D gene is possibly TRBD2 (5 bases). The CDR3 covers 12 residues. Per germline, CDR1 SNHLY and CDR2 FYNNEI. Deletions cut 3 bases from V and 2 bases from J, with 5 bases between. The CDR3 DNA reads TGTGCCAGCAGTGAGGAGGCCTACGAGCAGTACTTC. Translating gives CASSEEAYEQYF.

In DNA, the CDR3 is TGTGCCAGCAGTTATGGACAGGGTTTTTACGGCTACACCTTC. It encodes CASSYGQGFYGYTF. This chain links TRBV27 with TRBJ1-2, with 8 bases matching TRBD1. V dropped 4 bases and J dropped 8; count of bases not matched to a gene: 9. The CDR3 extends over 14 amino acids. CDR1 MNHEY and CDR2 SMNVEV come from the germline V gene (reference sequence).

The chain uses TRBV11-2 and TRBJ1-2; D perhaps matches TRBD1 (5 bases). Germline V CDR1 and CDR2: SGHAT, FQNNGV. V was shortened by 5 bases and J by 8 bases, with 9 bases between the two germline ends. The CDR3 extends over 11 amino acids. The DNA for the CDR3 is TGTGCCAGCAGCCGAAAGGGGGGCTACACCTTC. Translating it yields CASSRKGGYTF.

A remark on this clone: Other DNA sequences in this specimen translate into the identical CDR3. V gene TRBV12-5 combines with J gene TRBJ1-2; 8 bases match TRBD1. The trim removed 6 bases at V and 1 base at J, leaving 1 base unmatched. Per germline, CDR1 LGHNT and CDR2 FRNRAP. The CDR3 sequence is 13 residues long. The CDR3 reads CASGTGGNYGYTF. The CDR3 nucleotides read TGTGCTAGTGGCACAGGGGGTAACTATGGCTACACCTTC.

V and J are TRBV30 and TRBJ1-2; 7 bases line up with TRBD1. V lost 7 bases to trimming and J lost 7 bases; unmatched junction nucleotides: 3. Germline assignment: CDR1 GTSNPN and CDR2 SVGIG (reference sequence). This CDR3 spans 10 amino acids. CDR3 bases: TGTGCCTCTTACAGGGGTGGCTACACCTTC. It encodes CASYRGGYTF.

This rearrangement joins TRBV6-5 to TRBJ1-2, with TRBD1 as a possible D gene (5 bases). The CDR3 is made up of 11 amino acids. The ends were cut back, 4 bases at V and 10 bases at J, with 10 bases in the middle. Germline CDR1 and CDR2: MNHEY and SVGAGI. CDR3 sequence: CASSLQGHYTF. The CDR3 region has the DNA TGTGCCAGCAGTTTGCAGGGTCACTACACCTTC.

The chain combines TRBV24-1 with TRBJ1-2; 7 nucleotides match TRBD1. V trimming: 4 bases; J trimming: 7 bases; junction bases outside the gene matches: 8. The CDR3 is 14 residues long. Per germline, CDR1 KGHDR and CDR2 SFDVKD. The chain's CDR3 is CATSDVDRVGGYTF. Here the CDR3 DNA reads TGTGCCACCAGTGACGTCGACAGGGTTGGTGGCTACACCTTC.

The chain is built from TRBV7-2 and TRBJ2-1; a weak D match, TRBD2 (5 bases). This CDR3 has 18 residues. The germline gives CDR1 SGHTA, CDR2 FQGNSA. V lost 2 bases, J lost 5 bases, and 22 bases lay in between. The CDR3 DNA is TGTGCCAGCAGCTTAAGGAGCGTAGCGTCCCTGGCACACAATGAGCAGTTCTTC. Translating it yields CASSLRSVASLAHNEQFF.

The chain joins TRBV18 to TRBJ2-1; 9 positions match TRBD2. The length of the CDR3 is 15 residues. V trimming: 4 bases; J trimming: 10 bases; junction bases outside the gene matches: 11. Germline loops: CDR1 KGHSH, CDR2 LQKENI. CDR3 sequence reads: CASSRLTTSGTEQFF. In nucleotides, the CDR3 is TGTGCCAGCTCACGCCTGACGACTAGCGGCACGGAGCAGTTCTTC.

In regard to this clone: In the same sample, other DNA sequences code for this CDR3. The chain links TRBV24-1 to TRBJ1-5; D ambiguous. Germline CDR1 reads KGHDR; CDR2 reads SFDVKD. This CDR3 has 13 amino acids. Trimming stripped 5 bases from V and 2 bases from J, with 6 bases between. The CDR3 DNA sequence: TGTGCCACCAGTGTCGGGGGCAATCAGCCCCAGCATTTT. Translation gives CATSVGGNQPQHF.

This clone showed up just once. The chain joins TRBV18 to TRBJ1-2, with 12 bases that match TRBD1. With V trimmed by 3 bases and J by 4 bases, 6 bases remained unmatched. This CDR3 contains 16 residues. Per the germline V gene, CDR1 is KGHSH and CDR2 is LQKENI. In nucleotides, the CDR3 is TGTGCCAGCTCACCGCGGGACAGGGGGCGGAGCTATGGCTACACCTTC. Encoded protein: CASSPRDRGRSYGYTF.

This clone was detected once. The rearrangement links TRBV3-1 (or the pseudogene TRBV3-2) to TRBJ2-4, with a possible D match to TRBD1 (6 bases). CDR1 and CDR2 (germline): LGHDT, YNNKEL (reference sequence). Deletions cut 8 bases from V and 1 base from J, with 9 bases between. The CDR3 contains 13 residues. The CDR3 here is CASAQGAKNIQYF. The CDR3 DNA sequence: TGTGCCAGCGCTCAGGGGGCCAAAAACATTCAGTACTTC.

Points on this clone: Distinct nucleotide sequences in the sample also encode this CDR3. This rearrangement joins TRBV5-1 to TRBJ1-4; D gene ambiguous. The germline V gene encodes CDR1 SGHRS and CDR2 YFSETQ. The CDR3 has 13 residues. With 7 bases removed from V and 0 bases from J, the gap between germline ends came to 7 bases. The CDR3 sequence: CASRRATNEKLFF. CDR3 nucleotide sequence: TGCGCCAGCCGAAGAGCAACTAATGAAAAACTGTTTTTT.

Only a few counts were recorded for this clone. The rearrangement uses TRBV7-2 and TRBJ2-7, with D unresolved. V dropped 1 base and J dropped 0 bases, with 4 bases sitting between them. In germline, CDR1 is SGHTA, CDR2 FQGNSA. This CDR3 contains 13 residues. The CDR3 region has the DNA TGTGCCAGCAGCTTAGACAGCTCCTACGAGCAGTACTTC. It is translated as CASSLDSSYEQYF.